The present entry profiles one TCR beta chain with its context. From germline, CDR1 is LGHNA and CDR2 YSLEER. The CDR3 contains 15 residues. The V end was cut by 0 bases, the J end by 5 bases, with 14 bases between. Primers for the PCR totalled 60 Vbeta and 13 Jbeta. Profiling relied on immunoSEQ multiplex PCR, and the TCRdb table lists in-frame clones only, not all of them. The sample holds more than 65,000 clones, 60% to 80% seen once. The data originate from a study of cytomegalovirus exposure and HLA in healthy donors. The sequenced sample consisted of PBMCs. The chain joins TRBV4-3 to TRBJ2-7; D not certain. The sequence derives from a female donor in good health and CMV-seronegative. The CDR3 nucleotides are TGCGCCAGCAGCCAAGAGCGGAAAGGAAGACACGAGCAGTACTTC. Its protein is CASSQERKGRHEQYF.